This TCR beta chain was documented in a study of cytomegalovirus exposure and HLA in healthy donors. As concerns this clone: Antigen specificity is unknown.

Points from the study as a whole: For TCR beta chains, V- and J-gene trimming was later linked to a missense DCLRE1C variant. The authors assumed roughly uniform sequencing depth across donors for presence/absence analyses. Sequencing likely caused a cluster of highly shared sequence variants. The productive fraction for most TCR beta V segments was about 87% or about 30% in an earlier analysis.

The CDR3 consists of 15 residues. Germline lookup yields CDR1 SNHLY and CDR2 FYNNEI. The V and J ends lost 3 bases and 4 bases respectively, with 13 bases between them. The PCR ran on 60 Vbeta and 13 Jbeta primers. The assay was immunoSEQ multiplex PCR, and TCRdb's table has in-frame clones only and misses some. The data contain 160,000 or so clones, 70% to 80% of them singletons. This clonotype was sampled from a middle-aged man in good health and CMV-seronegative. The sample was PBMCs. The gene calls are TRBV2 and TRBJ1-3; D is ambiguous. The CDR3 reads CASSDLGSSGNTIYF. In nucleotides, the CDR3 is TGTGCCAGCAGTGATCTGGGGAGCAGCGGAAACACCATATATTTT.